This TCR beta chain was sequenced for a study of CD8 T cells in Susac syndrome. Study-wide results and caveats: By the study's own acknowledgment, its TCR sequencing and HLA analysis included relatively few individuals.

CD8+ and CD4+ T cells from blood underwent TCR beta sequencing. The CDR3 totals 14 residues. Germline CDR1 and CDR2: MGHRA and YSYEKL. The V and J ends lost 0 bases and 0 bases respectively, with 6 bases between them. Reverse transcription used about 0.45 to 1 ug RNA and random hexamers. Across 54 Vbeta and 13 Jbeta, immunoSEQ multiplex PCR amplified TCR beta CDR3. TCRdb analysed the immunoSEQ multiplex PCR reads with MiXCR anew, one entry per CDR3 protein. The table lists some 120,000 distinct CDR3 sequences, approximately 95% of them singletons, with 0.25% to 0.35% in the top ten. Concerning this clonotype: What it binds is unknown.

Sample: CD8+ T cells from PBMCs. The chain combines TRBV4-1 with TRBJ2-7; D is ambiguous. This TCR derives from a human donor with multiple sclerosis. In DNA form, the CDR3 reads TGCGCCAGCAGCCAAGAACACAGCTCCTACGAGCAGTACTTC. It translates to CASSQEHSSYEQYF.